This T cell receptor beta chain was found in a study of blood T cell repertoires in COVID-19. CDR3 size: 14 residues. Germline V gene lookup returns CDR1 MNHEY and CDR2 SVGEGT. Trimming removed 3 bases at V and 8 bases at J, with 16 bases between. Authors' data handling: Nucleated cell number was recorded as an estimate derived from reference gene primer amplification. The repertoire was sequenced with immunoSEQ multiplex PCR; TCRdb's copy has only in-frame clones and lacks some. D and trimming come from the DNA, and the V and J calls and clone size come from that table. The sample yields around 370,000 clones, around 90% seen once.

The chain carries TRBV6-2 or TRBV6-3 and TRBJ1-2, with D perhaps TRBD1 (6 bases). The sequenced sample was peripheral blood. This receptor was obtained from a man aged 18 to 29 with active or convalescent COVID-19. The CDR3 nucleotides read TGTGCCAGCAGTTATTTCCCGGCTGGGGGCGGCTACACCTTC. Protein: CASSYFPAGGGYTF.